This entry lists 11 T cell receptor beta chains sequenced from one sample in a study of human T cells and chemical hapten exposure. Using its own MiXCR run on the RACE reads, TCRdb lists one record per CDR3 protein. The profile shows approximately 41,000 distinct CDR3 sequences, around 9.5% of them singletons. The time point: patch test 3, about 24 weeks after DPC sensitization. Documented treatment: therapeutic diphenylcyclopropenone sensitization with weekly scalp DPC. Someone pulled total RNA out of unfractionated whole blood. The material sequenced was whole blood, taken in connection with sensitization to the hapten diphenylcyclopropenone (DPC). These TCRs come from a man aged 50 or older with alopecia areata. Some clones in this sample may be carry-over from other donors' samples.

This clonotype occurred many times. This chain uses TRBV5-1 with TRBJ2-2; 9 bases are a match to TRBD1. The CDR3 covers 15 residues. Germline V gives CDR1 SGHRS, CDR2 YFSETQ. The J segment lost 3 bases and the V segment lost 5 bases, leaving 5 bases of the junction unmatched. The CDR3 region is CASRSGQGDTGELFF. The CDR3 DNA follows: TGCGCCAGCAGATCGGGACAGGGAGACACCGGGGAGCTGTTTTTT.

This clonotype turned up a few times. The chain uses TRBV10-3 and TRBJ2-7; possibly TRBD1 for D (5 bases). The V end was cut by 6 bases, the J end by 3 bases, with 9 bases between. In germline, CDR1 is ENHRY, CDR2 SYGVKD. This CDR3 spans 12 amino acids. In DNA form, the CDR3 reads TGTGCCATCAGCATTCAGGGCTACGAGCAGTACTTC. Its protein product is CAISIQGYEQYF.

This clonotype was observed at least ten times. The chain combines TRBV12-3 or TRBV12-4 with TRBJ2-1, with 8 positions matching TRBD1. Losses at the gene ends were 6 bases for V and 0 bases for J; bases not matched to a gene: 4. The CDR3 covers 15 residues. CDR3 amino acids: CASRLTGGSYNEQFF. CDR3 in DNA: TGTGCCAGCAGATTAACAGGGGGCTCCTACAATGAGCAGTTCTTC.

This clonotype occurred many times. The V call is TRBV9, the J call TRBJ2-7, with 12 bases that match TRBD1. V lost 4 bases, J lost 2 bases, and 16 bases stayed unmatched. CDR3 length equals 19 residues. Germline V gives CDR1 SGDLS, CDR2 YYNGEE. CDR3: CASSKGTGGMRDGTYEQYF. The CDR3, as DNA: TGTGCCAGCAGCAAGGGGACAGGGGGCATGAGGGATGGAACCTACGAGCAGTACTTC.

There are many counts of this clonotype. The genes are TRBV12-3 or TRBV12-4 and TRBJ2-1; no reliable D call. The length of the CDR3 is 16 residues. V was clipped by 7 bases and J by 2 bases, with 18 bases between them. The CDR3 DNA follows: TGTGCCAGCACCCCACACGGCGGCGGAACCTACAATGAGCAGTTCTTC. This translates into CASTPHGGGTYNEQFF.

The rearrangement uses TRBV6-4 and TRBJ2-2; D is ambiguous. CDR1 is MRHNA, CDR2 SNTAGT, per germline. This CDR3 spans 13 amino acids. V lost 4 bases to trimming and J lost 7 bases, with 10 bases between them. The CDR3, as DNA: TGTGCCAGCAGTGCCCTCTTGGGCGGGGAGCTGTTTTTT. It specifies CASSALLGGELFF.

The chain links TRBV3-1 to TRBJ2-3; 7 positions match TRBD2. Trimming cost V 8 bases and J 2 bases; bases outside gene matches: 10. The germline CDR1 and CDR2 sequences are LGHDT and YNNKEL (reference sequence). This CDR3 region has 15 residues. CDR3 DNA: TGTGCCAGCGGCTGGTCAGCGGGACCCACAGATACGCAGTATTTT. Translating gives CASGWSAGPTDTQYF.

The chain has TRBV7-8 and TRBJ2-2; D possibly uses TRBD1 or TRBD2 (6 bases each). V lost 7 bases and J lost 6, with 18 bases in between. This CDR3 spans 15 amino acids. Germline V gene sequence: CDR1 SGHVS, CDR2 FQNEAQ. CDR3 protein: CASKVRGGSAGELFF. The CDR3 nucleotides are TGTGCCAGCAAAGTCAGGGGAGGTAGTGCCGGGGAGCTGTTTTTT.

At least ten counts were recorded for this clonotype. The DNA for the CDR3 is TGTGCCAGCACCCAGGGTCCTAATGAGCAGTTCTTC. As protein: CASTQGPNEQFF. The chain combines TRBV6-6 with TRBJ2-1; a weak D match, TRBD1 (5 bases). Trimming left V 7 bases short and J 7 bases short, with 11 bases between. This CDR3 spans 12 amino acids. Germline values: CDR1 MNHNY, CDR2 SVGAGI (reference sequence).

CDR3 DNA: TGCAGCGCTACCGGGCGGGAAGCCTACGAGCAGTACTTC. Translation gives CSATGREAYEQYF. V is TRBV29-1 and J is TRBJ2-7; tentatively, D is TRBD2 (6 bases). Germline CDR1 reads SQVTM; CDR2 reads ANQGSEA. This CDR3 is built from 13 residues. V was shortened by 7 bases and J by 2 bases, with 15 bases between the two germline ends.

This chain uses TRBV3-1 with TRBJ2-1; no firm D call. Trimming pared 1 base from V and 10 bases from J, leaving 8 bases between. Per germline, CDR1 LGHDT and CDR2 YNNKEL (reference sequence). The CDR3 covers 12 residues. CDR3 in amino acids: CASSQVSGEQFF. The CDR3 nucleotides read TGTGCCAGCAGCCAAGTATCCGGGGAGCAGTTCTTC.